This TCR beta chain originates from a study of OX40 agonist ivuxolimab in advanced cancers. Assay: immunoSEQ multiplex PCR; the TCRdb copy retains only in-frame clones and omits some. The top ten clones hold 0.76% of a sample with 65,000 to 90,000 clones, 85% to 90% of them seen once. CDR3 length: 12 residues. CDR1 is ENHRY and CDR2 is SYGVKD in the germline V gene. Deletions cut 7 bases from V and 0 bases from J, with 6 bases between. This chain links TRBV10-3 with TRBJ2-5; D possibly corresponds to TRBD1 (6 bases). This specimen was CD4+ or CD8+ T cells sorted from blood, taken in a trial of the OX40 agonist ivuxolimab. The TCR sequence derives from an adult with an advanced solid tumor such as melanoma, head and neck, liver or kidney cancer. CDR3 amino acids: CAIKGDQETQYF. As DNA, the CDR3 is TGTGCCATCAAGGGGGACCAAGAGACCCAGTACTTC.